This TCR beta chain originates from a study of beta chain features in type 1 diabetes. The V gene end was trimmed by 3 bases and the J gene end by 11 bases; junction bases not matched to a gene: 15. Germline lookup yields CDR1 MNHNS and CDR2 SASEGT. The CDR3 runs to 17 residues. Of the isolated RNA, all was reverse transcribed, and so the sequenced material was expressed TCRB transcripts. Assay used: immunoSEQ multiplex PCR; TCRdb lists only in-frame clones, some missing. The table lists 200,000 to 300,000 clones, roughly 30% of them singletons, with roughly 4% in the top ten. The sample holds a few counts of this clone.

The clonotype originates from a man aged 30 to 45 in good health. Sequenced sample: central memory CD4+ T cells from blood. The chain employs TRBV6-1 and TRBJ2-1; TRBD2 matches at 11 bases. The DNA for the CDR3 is TGTGCCAGCAGTGAGGGTAGCGGGAGGGCCACGTCATCCCAGCAGTTCTTC. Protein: CASSEGSGRATSSQQFF.